This T cell receptor beta chain was captured by sequencing in a study of identical twins. TCRdb re-called the 5' RACE reads with MiXCR, one entry per CDR3 protein. The table has roughly 290,000 distinct CDR3 sequences, more than 8% seen once. Trimming cost V 7 bases and J 5 bases, with 20 bases left between them. CDR1 and CDR2 (germline): MNHEY, SVGEGT. The CDR3 runs to 15 residues. This sample was also put to use in a study of yellow fever vaccine responses in identical twins. In that study: Reports say the vaccine T cell response in twins looked partly convergent and partly personalized.

This receptor was obtained from a woman between 18 and 29 years old in good health. The V and J genes are TRBV6-2 or TRBV6-3 and TRBJ1-1; tentatively, D is TRBD1 (6 bases). The sequenced sample was CD8+ T cells sorted from blood. The CDR3 DNA follows: TGTGCCAGCAAGTCCGGGACACCAAAGGGAACTGAAGCTTTCTTT. Translating gives CASKSGTPKGTEAFF.